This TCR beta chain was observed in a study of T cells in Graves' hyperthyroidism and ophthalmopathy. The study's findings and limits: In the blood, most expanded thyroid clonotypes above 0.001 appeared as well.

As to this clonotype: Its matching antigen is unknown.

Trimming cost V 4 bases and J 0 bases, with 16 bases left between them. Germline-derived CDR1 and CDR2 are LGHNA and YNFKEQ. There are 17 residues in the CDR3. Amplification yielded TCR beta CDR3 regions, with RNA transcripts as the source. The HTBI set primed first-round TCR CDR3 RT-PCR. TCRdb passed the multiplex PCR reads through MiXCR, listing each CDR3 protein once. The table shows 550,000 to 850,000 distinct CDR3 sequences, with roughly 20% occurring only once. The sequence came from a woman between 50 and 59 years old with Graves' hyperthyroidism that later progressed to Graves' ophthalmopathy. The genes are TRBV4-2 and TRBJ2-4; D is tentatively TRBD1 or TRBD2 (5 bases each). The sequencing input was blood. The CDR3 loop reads CASSLGTAYLAKNIQYF. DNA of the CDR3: TGTGCCAGCAGCCTTGGGACCGCATATCTAGCCAAAAACATTCAGTACTTC.